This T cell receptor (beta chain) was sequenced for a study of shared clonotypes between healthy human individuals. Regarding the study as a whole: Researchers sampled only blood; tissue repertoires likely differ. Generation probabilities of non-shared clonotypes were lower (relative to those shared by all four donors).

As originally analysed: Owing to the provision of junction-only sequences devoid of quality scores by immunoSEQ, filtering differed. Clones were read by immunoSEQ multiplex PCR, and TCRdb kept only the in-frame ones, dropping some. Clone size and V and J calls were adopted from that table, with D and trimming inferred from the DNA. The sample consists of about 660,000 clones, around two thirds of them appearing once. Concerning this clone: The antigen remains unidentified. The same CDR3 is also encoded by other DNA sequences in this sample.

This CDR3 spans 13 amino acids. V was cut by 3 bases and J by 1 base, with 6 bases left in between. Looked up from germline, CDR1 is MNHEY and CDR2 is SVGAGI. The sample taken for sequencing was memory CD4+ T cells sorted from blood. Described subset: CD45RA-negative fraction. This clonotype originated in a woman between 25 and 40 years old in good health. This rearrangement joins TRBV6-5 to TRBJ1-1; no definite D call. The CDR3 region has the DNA TGTGCCAGCAGTTATCGGGGGAACACTGAAGCTTTCTTT. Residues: CASSYRGNTEAFF.